This TCR beta chain was identified in a study of Graves' ophthalmopathy and Graves' hyperthyroidism. Overall study results and limits: Thyroid clonotypes that were expanded above 0.001 frequency mostly also appeared in blood.

Investigators amplified TCR beta CDR3 regions from RNA transcripts. RT-PCR was first run with HTBI primers, then multiplex PCR in a second round. MiXCR, run by TCRdb on the multiplex PCR reads, gives a single entry per CDR3 protein. The data hold 400,000 or so distinct CDR3 sequences, with 15% to 17% observed a single time. In the case of this clonotype: The antigen remains undetermined.

The CDR3 length is 13 residues. Trimming removed 4 bases from V and 5 bases from J, with 12 bases in between. The germline V gene has CDR1 SGDLS and CDR2 YYNGEE. Sequencing input: peripheral blood. The chain employs TRBV9 and TRBJ2-5, with D possibly matching TRBD2 (5 bases). The receptor was derived from a woman aged 18 to 35 with stable Graves' hyperthyroidism. The CDR3 here is CASSPASGETQYF. The CDR3 DNA is TGTGCCAGCAGCCCCGCTTCGGGGGAGACCCAGTACTTC.